This T cell receptor (beta chain) was obtained from a study of CD8+ T cells in alopecia areata. General study results and limits: Clonality in lesional scalp, especially alopecia totalis/universalis, exceeded that of normal scalp.

Treatment of the sample: oral pan-JAK inhibitor, 5-10 mg twice daily. Extracted from the samples, RNA was reverse transcribed into cDNA to serve as the sequencing template. Measured with immunoSEQ multiplex PCR; TCRdb has only the in-frame clones, and not every one. The table records about 42,000 clones, about 71% of them present only once. V was pared by 3 bases and J by 8 bases, with 13 bases between. This CDR3 comprises 12 residues. The V gene's germline CDR1 is SQVTM and CDR2 ANQGSEA. Concerning this clone itself: Antigen: not known.

This TCR was sampled from a human donor with alopecia areata. The sample was CD8+ T cells sorted from blood, taken at week 4, from a patient treated with tofacitinib. The chain has TRBV29-1 and TRBJ1-2; weak D call: TRBD1 (6 bases). CDR3 sequence: CSVEYRDAGYTF. CDR3 sequence (DNA): TGCAGCGTTGAGTACAGGGATGCCGGCTACACCTTC.